The clone carrying this T cell receptor beta chain occurred many times. One entry per CDR3 protein, called by TCRdb with MiXCR from the RT-PCR reads. The sample includes about 700,000 distinct CDR3 sequences, 13% to 15% seen only once; the top ten take 3% to 4.5%. CDR3 length: 17 amino acids. Germline CDR1 and CDR2: SGHTA and FQGNSA. With 3 bases removed from V and 0 bases from J, the gap between germline ends came to 15 bases. The receptor was derived from a female donor in good health, serving as a healthy control. The chain has TRBV7-2 and TRBJ1-5, with D maybe TRBD1 (5 bases). The sequenced sample was memory CD4+ T cells from blood. CDR3 protein: CASSLGAGDPSNQPQHF. For the CDR3, the DNA is TGTGCCAGCAGCTTGGGAGCGGGGGATCCTAGCAATCAGCCCCAGCATTTT. The whole variable domain, filled in from reference TRBV7-2 and TRBJ1-5, reads GAGVSQSPSNKVTEKGKDVELRCDPISGHTALYWYRQSLGQGLEFLIYFQGNSAPDKSGLPSDRFSAERTGGSVSTLTIQRTQQEDSAVYLCASSLGAGDPSNQPQHFGDGTRLSIL.